These T cell receptor beta chains were read from a single sample in a study of blood T cell repertoires in COVID-19. The data were produced by immunoSEQ multiplex PCR, yet TCRdb's version contains in-frame clones alone and is incomplete. Of just over 150,000 clones in the sample, about 93% were seen once. The specimen was peripheral blood. These receptors originate from a woman in her forties or fifties with acute or convalescent COVID-19. Both conserved end residues are part of each CDR3. The order of the fields is clone size, D gene, V gene, J gene, CDR3 protein, CDR3 DNA. A D gene is named only where the DNA matches it firmly. Size is stated for part of the rows, as once, few or many counts, or as a class when the clone is expanded.

.	.	TRBV4-3	TRBJ2-4	CASSVQADGIGAKNIQYF	TGCGCCAGCAGCGTTCAGGCGGACGGGATTGGGGCCAAAAACATTCAGTACTTC
.	.	TRBV11-3	TRBJ2-1	CASSSDTFSYNEQFF	TGTGCCAGCAGTTCGGACACCTTCTCCTACAATGAGCAGTTCTTC
.	TRBD1	TRBV5-6	TRBJ1-2	CASSSQQGLKIYGYTF	TGTGCCAGCAGCTCGCAACAGGGGCTTAAAATCTATGGCTACACCTTC
.	.	TRBV19	TRBJ1-3	CATRFSSGNTIYF	TGTGCCACCCGGTTTAGCTCTGGAAACACCATATATTTT
.	.	TRBV28	TRBJ1-4	CASSRRGNEKLFF	TGTGCCAGCAGTAGGAGGGGAAATGAAAAACTGTTTTTT
.	TRBD1	TRBV5-1	TRBJ1-3	CASSPGGGLSGNTIYF	TGCGCCAGCAGCCCGGGAGGGGGCCTCTCTGGAAACACCATATATTTT
once	TRBD1	TRBV4-2	TRBJ1-1	CASSQDPNLQGWNTEAFF	TGTGCCAGCAGCCAAGACCCAAACTTACAGGGGTGGAACACTGAAGCTTTCTTT
few	.	TRBV10-3	TRBJ1-6	CAISDGPSPPLHF	TGTGCCATCAGTGATGGCCCGTCGCCACCCCTCCACTTT
.	.	TRBV19	TRBJ1-5	CASSIAWRARGSQPQHF	TGTGCCAGTAGTATAGCGTGGCGTGCACGGGGGAGTCAGCCCCAGCATTTT
.	.	TRBV10-3	TRBJ1-2	CAINHLELNYGYTF	TGTGCCATCAACCATTTAGAGTTAAACTATGGCTACACCTTC
.	.	TRBV28	TRBJ1-2	CASSSTSGGDYGYTF	TGTGCCAGCAGTTCCACGTCTGGAGGGGACTATGGCTACACCTTC
.	.	TRBV5-1	TRBJ1-5	CASSLGGRDQPQHF	TGCGCCAGCAGCTTGGGGGGCAGAGATCAGCCCCAGCATTTT
.	.	TRBV19	TRBJ1-2	CASSITQGFYGYTF	TGTGCCAGTAGTATAACCCAGGGCTTCTATGGCTACACCTTC
few	TRBD1	TRBV7-8	TRBJ1-5	CASSLGGQGARQPQHF	TGTGCCAGCAGCTTAGGGGGACAGGGGGCGAGGCAGCCCCAGCATTTT
.	.	TRBV5-4	TRBJ1-4	CASSSDSTTNEKLFF	TGTGCCAGCAGCTCCGACAGCACAACTAATGAAAAACTGTTTTTT
once	TRBD1	TRBV2	TRBJ1-2	CASRGQLYGYTF	TGTGCCAGCAGGGGACAGCTCTATGGCTACACCTTC
.	.	TRBV28	TRBJ1-2	CASRTTRGYYGYTF	TGTGCCAGCAGGACTACACGGGGTTACTATGGCTACACCTTC
.	.	TRBV3-1/TRBV3-2	TRBJ1-1	CATVFGTEAFF	TGTGCCACGGTTTTCGGCACTGAAGCTTTCTTT
once	.	TRBV29-1	TRBJ1-5	CSVGAANQPQHF	TGCAGCGTTGGGGCAGCCAATCAGCCCCAGCATTTT
.	TRBD2	TRBV6-6	TRBJ2-7	CASSPTGTPAPREGLSGQYF	TGTGCCAGCAGTCCGACCGGGACCCCAGCCCCCCGGGAGGGCCTTTCGGGGCAGTACTTC
.	.	TRBV18	TRBJ2-7	CASSPGAGVEQYF	TGTGCCAGCTCACCAGGGGCAGGGGTCGAGCAGTACTTC